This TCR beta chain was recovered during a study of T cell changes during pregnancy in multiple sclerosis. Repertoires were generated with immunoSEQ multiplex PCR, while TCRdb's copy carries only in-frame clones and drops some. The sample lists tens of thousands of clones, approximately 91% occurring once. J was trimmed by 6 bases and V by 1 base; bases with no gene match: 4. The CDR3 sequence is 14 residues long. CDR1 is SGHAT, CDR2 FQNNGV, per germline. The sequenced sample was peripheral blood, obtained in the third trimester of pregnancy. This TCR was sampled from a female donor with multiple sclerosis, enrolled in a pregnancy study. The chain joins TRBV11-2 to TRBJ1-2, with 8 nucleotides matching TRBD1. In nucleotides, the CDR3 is TGTGCCAGCAGCTTAGGACAGGGGCGAAATGGCTACACCTTC. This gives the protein CASSLGQGRNGYTF.